This T cell receptor beta chain was sequenced for a study of cytomegalovirus exposure and HLA in healthy donors. Study-wide context: The 120 validation repertoires, a later analysis reported, used the same platform as the 700 or so repertoires from the first cohort.

In its sample, this clone was seen a few times. Its antigen is undetermined. Repertoires were generated with immunoSEQ multiplex PCR, while TCRdb's copy carries only in-frame clones and drops some. The sample yields 150,000 to 200,000 clones, 85% seen once. Points from the study as a whole: Some public TCRs appeared in many individuals, while most sequences were rare.

Trimming removed 4 bases at V and 9 bases at J, with 10 bases between. The CDR3 is 12 amino acids. Germline CDR1 is MGHDK and CDR2 is SYGVNS. Sequenced material: PBMCs. The origin of this receptor is a man aged 25 to 45 in good health and CMV-seropositive. This chain links TRBV25-1 with TRBJ1-5; a weak D match, TRBD1 (5 bases). The CDR3 loop reads CASSGGEAPQHF. CDR3 bases: TGTGCCAGCAGTGGAGGGGAGGCGCCCCAGCATTTT.